Only a few counts were recorded for the clone carrying this T cell receptor (beta chain). What it recognizes is unknown. A much larger clone lies one base from this, so it may be a read error. Time point of the sample: newly diagnosed GD, antithyroid drugs for less than 3 months. Researchers made the TCR library from RNA that was extracted from PBMCs. This entry is derived from a study of regulatory T cells in long-lasting Graves disease. Overall study findings and caveats: In persistent patients, shared public clonotypes (roughly 2,800) outnumbered those in new patients (about 970). There were preferences for TRBV28, TRBJ1-2 and TRBJ2-5 in persistent disease.

The CDR3 has 18 amino acids. Per germline, CDR1 MNHEY and CDR2 SMNVEV (reference sequence). CDR3 regions were amplified by Arm-PCR using iRepertoire HTBI primers to build TCR beta libraries. Each CDR3 protein gets one entry after TCRdb re-called the multiplex PCR reads with MiXCR. The sample includes about 440,000 distinct CDR3 sequences, roughly 17% of them seen just once. The same sample was also used in a study of T cells in Graves' hyperthyroidism and ophthalmopathy. That study adds: Calling Graves' hyperthyroidism stable meant ophthalmopathy did not progress within 18 months. Patients showing uncontrolled infection, other autoimmune disease, pregnancy or lactation were ineligible.

The clonotype originates from a woman in her twenties or thirties with Graves disease. Sequenced material: peripheral blood mononuclear cells (PBMCs), taken at new diagnosis, from a patient treated with antithyroid drugs. V usage is TRBV27 and J usage is TRBJ2-5, with 11 bases that match TRBD1. The CDR3 loop is CASSLGWDRGYWYNERFF. The CDR3 DNA is TGTGCCAGCAGCTTAGGCTGGGACAGGGGGTACTGGTACAATGAGCGGTTCTTC.